The 2 T cell receptor beta chains below come from one sample, sequenced in a study of T cells in Graves' hyperthyroidism and ophthalmopathy. RNA transcripts served as the template for amplifying TCR beta CDR3 regions. A set of HTBI primers served as the primers for a first-round RT-PCR of the TCR CDR3. TCRdb passed the multiplex PCR reads through MiXCR, listing each CDR3 protein once. Counted here are hundreds of thousands of distinct CDR3 sequences, about 20% occurring once; the ten biggest clones make up roughly 50%. Sequenced: blood. These TCRs come from a man aged 35-49 years with Graves' ophthalmopathy.

In this sample, this clonotype turned up many times. In DNA, the CDR3 is TGTGCCAGCAGCTCCCCTAGGGAGCAGTACTTC. It translates to CASSSPREQYF. The rearrangement uses TRBV28 and TRBJ2-7; no reliable D call. V was shortened by 6 bases and J by 7 bases, with 10 bases between the two germline ends. This CDR3 spans 11 amino acids. Germline V gene data show CDR1 as MDHEN and CDR2 as SYDVKM.

This clonotype has ten or more counts. The chain employs TRBV20-1 and TRBJ2-2; 14 bases fit TRBD2. This CDR3 is built from 16 residues. Germline values: CDR1 DFQATT, CDR2 SNEGSKA (reference sequence). J lost 4 bases, V lost 6 bases, and 7 bases had no gene match. This CDR3 is CSAQGLAGESTGELFF. CDR3 sequence (DNA): TGCAGTGCCCAGGGACTAGCGGGAGAGAGCACCGGGGAGCTGTTTTTT.